The table lists the clone carrying this TCR beta chain with a few counts. The antigen is undetermined. These data belong to a study of CD8 T cells in ankylosing spondylitis. General observations from the study: Disease-linked clones proved CD8+ and comparatively uncommon in peripheral blood.

The CDR3 runs 14 residues. CDR1 and CDR2 from the germline V gene are LNHNV and YYDKDF (reference sequence). Trimming stripped 1 base from V and 8 bases from J, with 12 bases between. Each CDR3 protein gets one entry after TCRdb re-called the 5' RACE reads with MiXCR. Counted here are roughly 250,000 distinct CDR3 sequences, 8% to 9.5% occurring once; the ten biggest clones make up approximately 6.2%. The chain employs TRBV15 and TRBJ2-1; a possible D gene is TRBD2 (6 bases). Specimen: blood, either unsorted or a sorted T cell fraction (not recorded which). The origin of this receptor is a male donor with ankylosing spondylitis or in good health (not recorded which). The CDR3 nucleotides are TGTGCCACCAGCAGAGTGGGGGGATTTGATGAGCAGTTCTTC. Protein: CATSRVGGFDEQFF.